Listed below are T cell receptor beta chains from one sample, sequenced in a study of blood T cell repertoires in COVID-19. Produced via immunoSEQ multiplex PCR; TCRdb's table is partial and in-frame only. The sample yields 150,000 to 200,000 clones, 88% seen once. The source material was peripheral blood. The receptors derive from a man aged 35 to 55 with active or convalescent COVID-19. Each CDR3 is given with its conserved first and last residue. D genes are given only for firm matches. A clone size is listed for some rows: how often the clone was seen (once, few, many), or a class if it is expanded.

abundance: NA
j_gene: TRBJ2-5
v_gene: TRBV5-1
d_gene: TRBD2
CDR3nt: TGCGCCAGCAGCCCCGGGAGCGGGGGTCAAGAGACCCAGTACTTC
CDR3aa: CASSPGSGGQETQYF

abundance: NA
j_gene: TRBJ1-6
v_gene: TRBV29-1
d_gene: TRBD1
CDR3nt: TGCAGCGTCTCCGGGACAGGGGGTAATTCACCCCTCCACTTT
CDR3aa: CSVSGTGGNSPLHF

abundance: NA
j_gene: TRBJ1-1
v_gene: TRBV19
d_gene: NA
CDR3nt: TGTGCCAGTAGTATTCGGGGGAACACTGAAGCTTTCTTT
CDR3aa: CASSIRGNTEAFF

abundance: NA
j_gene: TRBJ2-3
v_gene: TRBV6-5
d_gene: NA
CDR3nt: TGTGCCAGCAGGGCGGGCACAGATACGCAGTATTTT
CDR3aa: CASRAGTDTQYF

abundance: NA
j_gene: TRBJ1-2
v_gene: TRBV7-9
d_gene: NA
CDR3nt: TGTGCCAGCAGCTTAAGAGGGGCCAGGGGCGCGGGCTATGGCTACACCTTC
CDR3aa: CASSLRGARGAGYGYTF

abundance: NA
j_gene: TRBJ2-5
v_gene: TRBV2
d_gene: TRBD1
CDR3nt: TGTGCCAGCAGCCCTCTGGGTCCAGGGGGATTGGAGACCCAGTACTTC
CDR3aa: CASSPLGPGGLETQYF

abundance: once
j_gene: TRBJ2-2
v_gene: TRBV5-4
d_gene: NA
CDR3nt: TGTGCCAGCAGCTTGGATGGGGGGGGCTTGACGGCCACCGGGGAGCTGTTTTTT
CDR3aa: CASSLDGGGLTATGELFF

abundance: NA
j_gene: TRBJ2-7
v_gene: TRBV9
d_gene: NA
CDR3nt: TGTGCCAGCAGCGCGGGACAACACTACGAGCAGTACTTC
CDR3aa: CASSAGQHYEQYF

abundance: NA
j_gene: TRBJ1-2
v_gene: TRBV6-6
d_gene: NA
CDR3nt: TGTGCCAGCAGTTACTCAGGAGGGAATGTGGTCGATGGCTACACCTTC
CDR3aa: CASSYSGGNVVDGYTF

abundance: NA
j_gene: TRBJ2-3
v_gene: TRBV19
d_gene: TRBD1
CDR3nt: TGTGCCAGTAGTATAGGAGGACAGGGACCAGATACGCAGTATTTT
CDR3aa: CASSIGGQGPDTQYF

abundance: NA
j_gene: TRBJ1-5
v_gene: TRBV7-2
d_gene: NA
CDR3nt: TGTGCCAGCAGCCTAATGACAGATAGCAATCAGCCCCAGCATTTT
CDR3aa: CASSLMTDSNQPQHF

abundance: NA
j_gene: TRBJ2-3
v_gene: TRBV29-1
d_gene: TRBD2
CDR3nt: TGCAGCGTTGGAGGACTAGCGGGGGGGCCTTCAGATACGCAGTATTTT
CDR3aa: CSVGGLAGGPSDTQYF

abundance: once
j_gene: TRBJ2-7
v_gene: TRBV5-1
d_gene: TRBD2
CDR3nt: TGCGCCAGCAGCTTGGTTGCAGCGGGGAACGAGCAGTACTTC
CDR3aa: CASSLVAAGNEQYF

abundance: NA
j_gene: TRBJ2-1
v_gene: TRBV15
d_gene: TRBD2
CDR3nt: TGTGCCACCAGCTTCCGGGACTATGGGGATGAGCAGTTCTTC
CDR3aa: CATSFRDYGDEQFF

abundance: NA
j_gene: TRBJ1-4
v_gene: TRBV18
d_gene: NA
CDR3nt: TGTGCCAGCTCACCACCCCGGGGGGCAGGAAAACTGTTTTTT
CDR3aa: CASSPPRGAGKLFF

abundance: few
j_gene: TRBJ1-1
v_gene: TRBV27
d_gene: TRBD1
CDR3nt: TGTGCCAGCAGTCCCCGTGGCGGGACAGGGAGTAGGGCTTTCTTT
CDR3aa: CASSPRGGTGSRAFF

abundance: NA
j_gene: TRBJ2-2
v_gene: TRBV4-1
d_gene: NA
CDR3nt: TGCGCCAGCAGCCAAAGGAGGAGTTACACCGGGGAGCTGTTTTTT
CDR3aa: CASSQRRSYTGELFF

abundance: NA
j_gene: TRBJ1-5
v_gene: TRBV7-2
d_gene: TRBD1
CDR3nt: TGTGCCAGCAGCTCTACAGGGGGCAATCAGCCCCAGCATTTT
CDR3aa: CASSSTGGNQPQHF

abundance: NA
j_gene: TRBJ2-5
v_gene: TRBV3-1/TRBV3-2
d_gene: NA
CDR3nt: TGTGCCAGCAGCCGGACTGGCGGTTCGTACCAAGAGACCCAGTACTTC
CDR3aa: CASSRTGGSYQETQYF

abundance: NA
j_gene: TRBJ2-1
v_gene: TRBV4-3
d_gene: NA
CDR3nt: TGCGCCAGCAGCCAAGATCATCCCCTGCGCTACAATGAGCAGTTCTTC
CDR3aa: CASSQDHPLRYNEQFF

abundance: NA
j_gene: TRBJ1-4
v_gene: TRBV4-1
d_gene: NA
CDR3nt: TGCGCCAGCAGCCAATTGAGTAATAATGAAAAACTGTTTTTT
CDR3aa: CASSQLSNNEKLFF

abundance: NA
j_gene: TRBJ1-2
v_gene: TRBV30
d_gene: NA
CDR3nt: TGTGCCTGGAGTGTTTCAGGCTATGGCTACACCTTC
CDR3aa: CAWSVSGYGYTF

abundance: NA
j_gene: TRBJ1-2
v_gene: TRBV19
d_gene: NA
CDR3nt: TGTGCCACCAACCAGGGGAAGGGCTACACCTTC
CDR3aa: CATNQGKGYTF

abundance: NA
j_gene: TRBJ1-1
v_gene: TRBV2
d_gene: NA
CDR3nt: TGTGCCAGCAGTCCTACACGACAGGTCGCTGAAGCTTTCTTT
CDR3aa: CASSPTRQVAEAFF

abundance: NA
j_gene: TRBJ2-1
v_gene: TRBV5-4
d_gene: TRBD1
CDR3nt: TGTGCCAGCAGCTTGCAGGGGGCCCGCAATGAGCAGTTCTTC
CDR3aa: CASSLQGARNEQFF

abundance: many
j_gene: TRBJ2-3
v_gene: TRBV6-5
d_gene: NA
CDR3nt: TGTGCCAGCAGGGCAGGGTCCGATACGCAGTATTTT
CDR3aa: CASRAGSDTQYF

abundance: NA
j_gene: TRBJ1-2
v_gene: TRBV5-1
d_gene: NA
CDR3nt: TGCGCCAGCAGCTTGCGCGGGGAACGAGGCTACACCTTC
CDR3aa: CASSLRGERGYTF

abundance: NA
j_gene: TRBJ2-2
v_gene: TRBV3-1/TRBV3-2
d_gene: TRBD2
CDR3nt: TGTGCCAGCAGCAGCAGACTAGCGGGAATTAACGGGGAGCTGTTTTTT
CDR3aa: CASSSRLAGINGELFF

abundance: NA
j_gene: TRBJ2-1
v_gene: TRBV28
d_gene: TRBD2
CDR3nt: TGTGCCAGCAGTCCCCGGGGGGGCTCCTACAATGAGCAGTTCTTC
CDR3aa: CASSPRGGSYNEQFF

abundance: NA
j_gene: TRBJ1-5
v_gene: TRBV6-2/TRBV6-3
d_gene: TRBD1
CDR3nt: TGTGCCAGCAGTTACCCCGACAGGGGCCAGCCCCAGCATTTT
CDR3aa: CASSYPDRGQPQHF

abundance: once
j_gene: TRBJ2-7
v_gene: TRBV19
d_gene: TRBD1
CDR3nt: TGTGCCACCGAAGGGAACAGGGGCTACGAGCAGTACTTC
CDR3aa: CATEGNRGYEQYF

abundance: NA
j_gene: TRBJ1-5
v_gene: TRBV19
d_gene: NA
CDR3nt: TGTGCCAGTAGTATAGAGAGACAGCCCCAGCATTTT
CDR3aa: CASSIERQPQHF

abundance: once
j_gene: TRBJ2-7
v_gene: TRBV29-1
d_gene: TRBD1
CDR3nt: TGCAGCGGTAAACAGGGGGACGAGCAGTACTTC
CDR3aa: CSGKQGDEQYF

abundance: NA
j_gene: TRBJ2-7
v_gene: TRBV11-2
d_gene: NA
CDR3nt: TGTGCCAGCAGCCCCGCGAGACAGAGCTACGAGCAGTACTTC
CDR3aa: CASSPARQSYEQYF

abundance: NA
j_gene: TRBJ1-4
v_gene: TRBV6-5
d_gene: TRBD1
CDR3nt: TGTGCCAGCAGTCCCGACAGGGGGGGAAATGAAAAACTGTTTTTT
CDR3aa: CASSPDRGGNEKLFF

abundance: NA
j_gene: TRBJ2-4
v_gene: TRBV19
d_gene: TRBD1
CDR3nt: TGTGCCAGTAGCAAAAGGACAGGGGCGGCGGAAGAGTACTTC
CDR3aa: CASSKRTGAAEEYF

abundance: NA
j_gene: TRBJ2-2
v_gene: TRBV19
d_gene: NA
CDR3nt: TGTGCCAGTAGTATCTCGGGGAACACCGGGGAGCTGTTTTTT
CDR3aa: CASSISGNTGELFF

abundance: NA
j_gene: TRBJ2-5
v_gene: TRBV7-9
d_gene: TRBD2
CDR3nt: TGTGCCAGCAGCCAGGTCATGGGGGGGTTGGAGACCCAGTACTTC
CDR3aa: CASSQVMGGLETQYF

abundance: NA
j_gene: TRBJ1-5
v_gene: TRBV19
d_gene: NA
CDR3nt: TGTGCCAGTAGTAGAACCGGGACAAATAATCAGCCCCAGCATTTT
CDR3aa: CASSRTGTNNQPQHF

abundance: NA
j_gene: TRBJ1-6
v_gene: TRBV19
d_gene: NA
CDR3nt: TGTGCCAGTAGTCGCGTGGGGAGCCAAACCAATTCACCCCTCCACTTT
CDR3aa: CASSRVGSQTNSPLHF

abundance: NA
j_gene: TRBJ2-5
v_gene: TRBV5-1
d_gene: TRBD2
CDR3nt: TGCGCCAGCAGAGCGGGGGGAGAGACCCAGTACTTC
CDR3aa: CASRAGGETQYF

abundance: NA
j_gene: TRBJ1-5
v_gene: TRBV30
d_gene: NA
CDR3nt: TGTGCCTGGAGTGTAAGGGGGAACGGTCAGCCCCAGCATTTT
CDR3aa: CAWSVRGNGQPQHF

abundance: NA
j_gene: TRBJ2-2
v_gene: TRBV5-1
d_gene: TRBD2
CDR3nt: TGCGCCAGCAGCCCCTCTCTGGGACTAGCGGGGGGGAACACCGGGGAGCTGTTTTTT
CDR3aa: CASSPSLGLAGGNTGELFF

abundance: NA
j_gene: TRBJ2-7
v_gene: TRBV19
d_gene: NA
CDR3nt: TGTGCCAGTAGTTCCAACAGGGACGAGCAGTACTTC
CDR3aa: CASSSNRDEQYF

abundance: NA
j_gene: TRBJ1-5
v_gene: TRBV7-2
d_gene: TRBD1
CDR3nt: TGTGCCAGCAGCCCTACAGGGGGGGGCAATCAGCCCCAGCATTTT
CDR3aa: CASSPTGGGNQPQHF

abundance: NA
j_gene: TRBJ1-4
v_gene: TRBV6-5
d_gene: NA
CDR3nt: TGTGCCAGCAGCTGGGGCCAAGGTAGTGAAAAACTGTTTTTT
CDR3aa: CASSWGQGSEKLFF

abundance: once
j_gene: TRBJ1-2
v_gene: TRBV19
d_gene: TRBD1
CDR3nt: TGTGCCAGTAGTGGACAGGGCATCGTTAACTATGGCTACACCTTC
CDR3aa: CASSGQGIVNYGYTF

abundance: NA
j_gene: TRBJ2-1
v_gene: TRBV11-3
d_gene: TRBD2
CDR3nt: TGTGCCAGCAGCCAAGCGGGAGGGGCCGCGAGGATGTTCTTC
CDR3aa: CASSQAGGAARMFF

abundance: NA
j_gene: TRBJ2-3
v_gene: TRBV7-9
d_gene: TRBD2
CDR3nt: TGTGCCAGCAGCTTGGAACAAATAGGACTAGTTTCATTT
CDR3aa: CASSLEQIGLVSF

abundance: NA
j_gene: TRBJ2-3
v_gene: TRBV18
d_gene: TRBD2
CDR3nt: TGTGCCAGCTCCCGTGGGGTAGCGGGAACGACAGATACGCAGTATTTT
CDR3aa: CASSRGVAGTTDTQYF

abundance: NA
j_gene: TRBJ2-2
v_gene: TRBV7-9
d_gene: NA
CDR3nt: TGTGCCAGCAGCCACGACAGCCAGAACACCGGGGAGCTGTTTTTT
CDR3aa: CASSHDSQNTGELFF

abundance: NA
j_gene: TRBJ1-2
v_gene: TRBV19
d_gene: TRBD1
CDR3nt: TGTGCCGGATCAGGGGGCGATAACTATGGCTACACCTTC
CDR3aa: CAGSGGDNYGYTF

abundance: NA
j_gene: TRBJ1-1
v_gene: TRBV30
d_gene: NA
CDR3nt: TGTGCCTGGAGGGCGGCGGTGAACACTGAAGCTTTCTTT
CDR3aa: CAWRAAVNTEAFF

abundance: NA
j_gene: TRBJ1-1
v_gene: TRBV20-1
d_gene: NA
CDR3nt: TGCAGTGCTAGTTTAGCAGACACTGAAGCTTTCTTT
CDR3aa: CSASLADTEAFF

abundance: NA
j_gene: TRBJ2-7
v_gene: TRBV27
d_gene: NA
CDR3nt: TGTGCCAGCAGTTTAACAGGGTCCTACGAGCAGTACTTC
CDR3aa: CASSLTGSYEQYF